At least ten counts were recorded for the clone carrying this T cell receptor beta chain. With 5 bases clipped from V and 7 bases from J, the junction kept 14 bases outside the gene matches. From germline, CDR1 is SGHAT and CDR2 FQNNGV. CDR3 length: 15 residues. Unique molecular identifiers were added to individual cDNA molecules. TCRdb used MiXCR to reprocess the 5' RACE reads, holding one entry per CDR3 protein. The repertoire includes about 61,000 distinct CDR3 sequences, 10% to 12% of them detected once, and 1.7% sits in the top ten. This specimen comes from a study of early T cells in non-severe SARS-CoV-2 infection. Across the whole study: With bulk RNA from unsorted whole blood as input, sequencing yielded unpaired chains.

This clonotype was obtained from an adult who was a healthcare worker with PCR-confirmed SARS-CoV-2 infection or an uninfected control (not recorded which). The sequencing input was whole blood. The chain employs TRBV11-2 and TRBJ2-7; the match to TRBD1 covers 7 bases. CDR3 nucleotides: TGTGCCAGCAGCCCGAGGGGGCGGGCCGAGGGGGAGCAGTACTTC. Protein sequence: CASSPRGRAEGEQYF.